This T cell receptor beta chain was recorded in a study of blood T cells in healthy people across ages. Study-wide context: About one barcoded beta molecule was captured per two T cells (by template switching).

This clonotype appeared a few times. Its matching antigen is unknown. Findings of the study overall: Age brought a roughly linear fall in TCR beta diversity measured per million T cells. Diversity of TCR beta correlated strongly with naive T cell percentage.

A second PCR of roughly 7 to 11 cycles used a sample-barcoded 5' primer and a J-beta primer mix. One entry per CDR3 protein results from TCRdb running MiXCR on the 5' RACE reads. The sample holds around 820,000 distinct CDR3 sequences, just under 25% seen once. This sample was shared with a second study, whose subject was T cells of mothers and their children.

Material: blood. The TCR originated in a boy between 5 and 17 years old in good health.

DNA for the CDR3: TGTGCCAGCAGTTCGAGATTGGGTAGACTGTTTTTT. This sequence encodes CASSSRLGRLFF. The chain joins TRBV12-3 or TRBV12-4 to TRBJ1-4; the D is unclear. Trimming left V 4 bases short and J 13 bases short, with 13 bases between. CDR3 size: 12 residues.